The 18 T cell receptor beta chains below were found in one sample sequenced in a study of blood T cell repertoires in COVID-19 (dated by TCRdb to 2020 to 2021). Receptor amplification or capture employed the immunoSEQ multiplex PCR assay. TCRdb took this table from immuneACCESS and kept in-frame rearrangements with V and J called. Such tables lack part of the clones; where checked against another copy, unresolved V genes explain under half of the gap, and the rest is unexplained. The sample table records over 300,000 clones; roughly 90% of these occur just once. The ten largest clones represent approximately 7% of the sample. Sequenced input: peripheral blood. The receptors shown here come from a man aged 18 to 29 with active or convalescent COVID-19.

The V call is TRBV28, the J call TRBJ1-1; TRBD1 is a possible D gene (6 bases). V lost 1 base to trimming and J lost 5 bases, with 14 bases between them. The germline gives CDR1 MDHEN, CDR2 SYDVKM. This CDR3 contains 15 residues. CDR3 region: CASSLLAGARTEAFF. CDR3 coding DNA: TGTGCCAGCAGTTTATTAGCGGGGGCGCGGACTGAAGCTTTCTTT.

The rearrangement uses TRBV19 and TRBJ2-3; 7 bases align to TRBD1. CDR1 is LNHDA and CDR2 is SQIVND in the germline V gene (reference sequence). Germline trimming cut 4 bases from V and 5 bases from J; bases unmatched to any gene: 9. This CDR3 is built from 15 residues. CDR3 in amino acids: CASSSQKGAGDTQYF. DNA for the CDR3: TGTGCCAGTAGTAGCCAGAAGGGGGCCGGAGATACGCAGTATTTT.

This chain uses TRBV5-1 with TRBJ1-6, with D hard to call. The germline gives CDR1 SGHRS, CDR2 YFSETQ. The CDR3 extends over 16 amino acids. Trimming took 1 base from V and 0 from J, leaving 8 bases between them. The CDR3 spells CASSLYSYSYNSPLHF. DNA of the CDR3: TGCGCCAGCAGCTTGTACAGTTACTCCTATAATTCACCCCTCCACTTT. Looking up the rest from reference TRBV5-1 and TRBJ1-6 gives the full variable domain: KAGVTQTPRYLIKTRGQQVTLSCSPISGHRSVSWYQQTPGQGLQFLFEYFSETQRNKGNFPGRFSGRQFSNSRSEMNVSTLELGDSALYLCASSLYSYSYNSPLHFGNGTRLTVT.

To note about this clone: A read error may produce the germline difference seen at one junction end. The chain carries TRBV2 and TRBJ2-6; TRBD1 matches at 8 bases. The CDR3 has 16 amino acids. Per the germline V gene, CDR1 is SNHLY and CDR2 is FYNNEI. The CDR3 region is CASRDRRSSGANVLTF. The CDR3 coding sequence is TGTGCCAGCCGGGACAGGAGATCCTCTGGGGCCAACGTGCTGACTTTC.

This rearrangement joins TRBV6-5 to TRBJ2-7; 7 bases fit TRBD1. Germline assignment: CDR1 MNHEY and CDR2 SVGAGI. J lost 6 bases, V lost 7 bases, and 12 bases had no gene match. The CDR3 loop spans 14 amino acids. The CDR3 DNA reads TGTGCCAGCACCGACAGGGACAGATCGGGCGAGCAGTACTTC. Its translation is CASTDRDRSGEQYF.

The J gene is TRBJ1-5, the V gene TRBV27, with D perhaps TRBD1 (5 bases). Germline CDR1 reads MNHEY; CDR2 reads SMNVEV (reference sequence). With 2 bases removed from V and 6 bases from J, the gap between germline ends came to 14 bases. The CDR3 has 15 residues. CDR3 DNA: TGTGCCAGCAGTTTAACAAACGGGGGAGGTCAGCCCCAGCATTTT. Translated, it gives CASSLTNGGGQPQHF.

The V and J genes are TRBV7-2 and TRBJ2-3, with D tentatively TRBD1 (6 bases). CDR1 is SGHTA and CDR2 is FQGNSA in the germline V gene. Trimming removed 5 bases at V and 3 bases at J, with 12 bases between. The CDR3 sequence is 14 residues long. DNA of the CDR3: TGTGCCAGCAGCAGGACAGTGCGGACAGATACGCAGTATTTT. Its protein is CASSRTVRTDTQYF.

This clone was seen a single time. This chain links TRBV9 with TRBJ1-2; no firm D call. CDR3 length: 15 residues. Trimming cost V 0 bases and J 4 bases, with 13 bases left between them. Germline V CDR1 and CDR2: SGDLS, YYNGEE. The DNA of the CDR3 is TGTGCCAGCAGCGTAGATATTGTCAGCGCCTATGGCTACACCTTC. Translation gives CASSVDIVSAYGYTF.

The chain recombines TRBV27 with TRBJ2-5; the D gene is possibly TRBD1 (6 bases). The germline V gene has CDR1 MNHEY and CDR2 SMNVEV (reference sequence). V gave up 5 bases and J gave up 1 base, with 11 bases separating them. This CDR3 has 14 amino acids. This chain's CDR3 is CASSLTGIQETQYF. In DNA form, the CDR3 reads TGTGCCAGCAGTCTAACAGGGATCCAAGAGACCCAGTACTTC.

V gene TRBV7-3 combines with J gene TRBJ2-1; a weak D match, TRBD2 (6 bases). V gave up 5 bases and J gave up 8 bases, with 16 bases separating them. Germline lookup yields CDR1 SGHTA and CDR2 FQGTGA. The CDR3 is made up of 14 amino acids. The CDR3 nucleotides read TGTGCCAGCAGCCGCGGGACGGGCAGGGATGAGCAGTTCTTC. Its protein product is CASSRGTGRDEQFF.

V and J are TRBV7-8 and TRBJ1-2; 10 bases map to TRBD1. This CDR3 is built from 16 residues. Trimming took 4 bases from V and 7 from J; bases not matched to a gene: 12. Germline V gene data show CDR1 as SGHVS and CDR2 as FQNEAQ. The CDR3 region is CASSSNTGTGEGGYTF. The CDR3 DNA reads as TGTGCCAGCAGCTCAAACACCGGGACAGGGGAAGGTGGCTACACCTTC.

The gene calls are TRBV10-1 and TRBJ2-7, with 9 bases matching TRBD2. The CDR3 loop spans 14 amino acids. V shed 10 bases and J 7 bases; nucleotides not matched to a gene: 14. Germline V gives CDR1 WNHNN, CDR2 SYGVQD (reference sequence). The CDR3 sequence is CAKTKREVPREQYF. The CDR3 DNA is TGCGCCAAAACTAAGCGGGAGGTCCCTAGGGAGCAGTACTTC.

The chain uses TRBV12-3 or TRBV12-4 and TRBJ1-1; D unresolved. The V gene lost 5 bases and the J gene lost 11 bases, with 12 bases spanning the gap. The CDR3 is made up of 11 amino acids. In DNA, the CDR3 is TGTGCCAGCAGTCCCCTAATGAGGGCTTTCTTT. Its protein is CASSPLMRAFF.

The genes are TRBV6-5 and TRBJ1-1; maybe TRBD1 (6 bases). The CDR3 length is 15 residues. Germline CDR1 reads MNHEY; CDR2 reads SVGAGI. With 6 bases removed from V and 1 base from J, the gap between germline ends came to 15 bases. The CDR3 spells CASRTGMMWNTEAFF. The CDR3 nucleotides read TGTGCCAGCAGAACAGGGATGATGTGGAACACTGAAGCTTTCTTT.

The chain is built from TRBV11-2 and TRBJ1-1; no clear D. Trimming stripped 6 bases from V and 2 bases from J, with 13 bases between. Germline loops: CDR1 SGHAT, CDR2 FQNNGV. The CDR3 covers 14 residues. The CDR3 is CASRTQSLNTEAFF. The CDR3 DNA follows: TGTGCCAGCAGGACACAGTCTCTCAACACTGAAGCTTTCTTT. The entire variable domain, with the rest obtained from reference TRBV11-2 and TRBJ1-1, is as follows: EAGVAQSPRYKIIEKRQSVAFWCNPISGHATLYWYQQILGQGPKLLIQFQNNGVVDDSQLPKDRFSAERLKGVDSTLKIQPAKLEDSAVYLCASRTQSLNTEAFFGQGTRLTVV.

The chain employs TRBV6-5 and TRBJ1-1; 8 bases are shared with TRBD1. Losses at the gene ends were 6 bases for V and 3 bases for J; bases not matched to a gene: 9. Looked up from germline, CDR1 is MNHEY and CDR2 is SVGAGI. CDR3 length equals 15 residues. CDR3 DNA sequence: TGTGCCAGCAGGGATCGACAGGGGCGGTACACTGAAGCTTTCTTT. It specifies CASRDRQGRYTEAFF.

The J gene is TRBJ1-2, the V gene TRBV28, with D tentatively TRBD1 (5 bases). Trimming removed 7 bases at V and 0 bases at J, with 18 bases between. The germline CDR1 and CDR2 sequences are MDHEN and SYDVKM. This CDR3 spans 16 amino acids. CDR3 protein: CASTLGRERANYGYTF. In DNA form, the CDR3 reads TGTGCCAGCACCCTGGGGCGGGAGAGAGCTAACTATGGCTACACCTTC.

The chain combines TRBV21-1 with TRBJ2-7; TRBD2 reflects the table's D call only, with no check against the DNA. TRBV21-1 represents a pseudogene. This CDR3 is 20 amino acids long. In DNA form, the CDR3 reads TGTGCCAGGAAAACAGATAGGGGACGGACTAGCTGGGGGATCCCCTACGAGCAGTACTTC. It yields the protein CARKTDRGRTSWGIPYEQYF.